What follows describes a single T cell receptor (beta chain). Antigen specificity is unknown. Germline-derived CDR1 and CDR2 are KGHSH and LQKENI. Losses at the gene ends were 3 bases for V and 2 bases for J; bases not matched to a gene: 2. This CDR3 has 15 amino acids. The data belong to a study of beta chain features in type 1 diabetes. Study-level points and caveats: Reads derived from cDNA could over-represent cells showing high TCR expression. In the patient group, naive, central memory and Treg TCRB repertoires seemed more alike than in the healthy donor group. The question of HLA type influencing TCRB rearrangement was one that remained unresolved here. Patients with type 1 diabetes carried fewer insertions and had more deletions at their VDJ junctions.

The isolated RNA, all of it, was reverse transcribed, so expressed TCRB transcripts were what got sequenced. Assay: immunoSEQ multiplex PCR; the TCRdb copy retains only in-frame clones and omits some. The repertoire holds a few hundred thousand clones, with around an eighth as singletons. Sequenced material: naive CD4+ T cells from blood. The chain uses TRBV18 and TRBJ2-3, with 10 nucleotides matching TRBD2. The receptor's source is a man aged 18 to 35 in good health. The CDR3 nucleotides are TGTGCCAGCTCACCGCTAGCGGGAGCCACAGATACGCAGTATTTT. Protein: CASSPLAGATDTQYF.